Presented here are 5 T cell receptor beta chains from one specimen sequenced in a study of regulatory T cells in long-lasting Graves disease. The authors built TCR beta libraries using iRepertoire HTBI primers and Arm-PCR of CDR3 regions. TCRdb independently ran MiXCR on the multiplex PCR reads; one entry per CDR3 protein. Here the sample spans 440,000 or so distinct CDR3 sequences, 14% to 15% being singletons. Stated time point: newly diagnosed GD, antithyroid drugs for less than 3 months. From RNA extracted from PBMCs, the TCR library was made. These data were likewise used in another study, on T cells in Graves' hyperthyroidism and ophthalmopathy.

The sample here was peripheral blood mononuclear cells (PBMCs), taken at new diagnosis, from a patient treated with antithyroid drugs. These TCRs come from a woman in her twenties or thirties with Graves disease.

The V and J genes are TRBV30 and TRBJ1-6; weak D call: TRBD1 (6 bases). The germline V and J ends were trimmed by 3 bases and 6 bases, with 15 bases remaining between them. The CDR3 extends over 15 amino acids. Germline-derived CDR1 and CDR2 are GTSNPN and SVGIG (reference sequence). This chain's CDR3 is CAWSPGHPFNSPLHF. In DNA form, the CDR3 reads TGTGCCTGGAGCCCGGGACACCCATTTAATTCACCCCTCCACTTT.

This clonotype came up many times. This chain joins TRBV28 and TRBJ1-4; D is ambiguous. With 8 bases removed from V and 5 bases from J, the gap between germline ends came to 21 bases. The CDR3 is 16 amino acids. Germline V gives CDR1 MDHEN, CDR2 SYDVKM. The CDR3 DNA sequence: TGTGCCAGCCGTCTTTCTAGAGGGAGTCAGAATGAAAAACTGTTTTTT. It translates to CASRLSRGSQNEKLFF.

This chain joins TRBV7-2 and TRBJ2-5; D is uncertain. Trimming stripped 5 bases from V and 1 base from J, with 11 bases between. The CDR3 runs to 14 residues. Germline CDR1 SGHTA, CDR2 FQGNSA. CDR3 nucleotides: TGTGCCAGCAGCCCTCGACGGATCCAAGAGACCCAGTACTTC. Translated: CASSPRRIQETQYF.

The chain combines TRBV15 with TRBJ2-7; maybe TRBD1 (6 bases). The V end was cut by 0 bases, the J end by 7 bases, with 13 bases between. The CDR3 is made up of 14 amino acids. CDR1 is LNHNV, CDR2 YYDKDF, per germline (reference sequence). Here the CDR3 reads CATSRDPTQGEQYF. CDR3 nucleotide sequence: TGTGCCACCAGCAGAGACCCCACTCAGGGGGAGCAGTACTTC.

This clonotype was seen repeatedly, ten times or more. CDR3 region: CASSKGTTAQPQHF. As DNA, the CDR3 is TGTGCCAGCAGCAAAGGGACTACCGCTCAGCCCCAGCATTTT. The rearrangement links TRBV6-1 to TRBJ1-5; tentative D call: TRBD1 (5 bases). The CDR3 loop spans 14 amino acids. Trimming stripped 6 bases from V and 6 bases from J, with 15 bases between. The germline V gene encodes CDR1 MNHNS and CDR2 SASEGT.